This T cell receptor beta chain originates from a study of T cells after yellow fever vaccination (dated by TCRdb to about 2019). General notes on the study: The SMART-Seq v4 Ultra Low Input RNA kit was used to prepare libraries from fractions with low cell numbers. To track T-cell clones before and after primary and booster YFV17D yellow fever vaccination, bulk TCR alpha and beta repertoires were sequenced longitudinally. Two healthy male donors, one aged 18 to 29 and one aged 30 to 39 years, were included in the cohort. Blood was drawn at multiple timepoints before and after primary and secondary immunization, with bulk PBMC replicates and cell subsets isolated. What the research found in general, with its limitations: Because the study included only two donors, the extent to which the findings can be generalized is limited. A small share of clonotypes occurred in both CD4 and CD8 compartments, likely arising from convergent recombination. Most clones expanded after primary vaccination were re-detected after the booster (around 96% of CD4 and 88% of CD8), suggesting broad memory maintenance. FACS-sorted repertoires could contain abundant contaminating clonotypes from the bulk population, so computational filtering was required. Compared with the primary T-cell response, the secondary T-cell response was faster but weaker, reaching its peak on day 5 rather than on day 15.

V lost 6 bases and J lost 0 bases, and the count of bases not matched to a germline gene is 2. The cysteine opens and the phenylalanine closes a CDR3 of 12 amino acids. Solely the CDR3 DNA is kept, with 36 bases framed from the first base. Taken from the germline V gene, the CDR1 and CDR2 loops are SQVTM and ANQGSEA. This specimen's treatment or condition label, interpreted: live attenuated yellow fever vaccine strain. At each blood-draw timepoint, two biological replicates of bulk PBMCs were collected. PBMCs were isolated from peripheral blood using a standard Ficoll-Paque protocol. RNA was extracted with TriZol from bulk PBMCs, CD4 and CD8 fractions, and dextramer-positive and dextramer-negative fractions. Synthesis of TCR cDNA relied on 5'RACE template switching, a step that introduced a universal primer site along with unique molecular identifiers. Priming for cDNA synthesis came from both the TCR alpha and TCR beta constant segments. Two PCR steps were used to amplify libraries, with sample barcodes and sequencing adapters being added in the second step. Libraries were sequenced on Illumina HiSeq 2500 (2x100 bp) or NovaSeq (2x150 bp). On the study's bioinformatics: Reads were demultiplexed and collapsed into UMI consensus sequences with MIGEC, and V(D)J alignment was performed with MiXCR. Vaccine-responding clonotypes were identified with edgeR using replicate PBMC samples, with FDR below 0.01 and a log2 fold change above 5 up to day 15 being required. Each bulk clonotype was labeled CD4 or CD8 based on which sequenced repertoire, CD4 or CD8, contained the clonotype at higher abundance. The public reads were reanalyzed by TCRdb: fastp trimming at Q25, MiXCR alignment, in-frame beta chains only. Rows are unified per CDR3 protein, each entry keeping the most common DNA and genes. For this entry, the V and J calls and clone size follow TCRdb and not the study's own pipeline. The sample data list just under 600,000 distinct CDR3 sequences, and 13% of these were observed just once. The top ten clones comprise 11% to 15% of the sample.

Points on this clonotype: No antigen is known for it. Per-nucleotide qualities are absent, and no much larger clonotype sits a single base away.

The TCR sequence derives from a man aged 30 to 45 who received the YFV17D yellow fever vaccine. Sequenced material: PBMCs, taken on the day of the yellow fever booster vaccination. This sequence uses TRBV29-1 and TRBJ2-7, with 7 bases aligning to TRBD1. The nucleotides are TGCAGCGTGTCAGGGGGCTCCTACGAGCAGTACTTC. Its protein reads: CSVSGGSYEQYF.